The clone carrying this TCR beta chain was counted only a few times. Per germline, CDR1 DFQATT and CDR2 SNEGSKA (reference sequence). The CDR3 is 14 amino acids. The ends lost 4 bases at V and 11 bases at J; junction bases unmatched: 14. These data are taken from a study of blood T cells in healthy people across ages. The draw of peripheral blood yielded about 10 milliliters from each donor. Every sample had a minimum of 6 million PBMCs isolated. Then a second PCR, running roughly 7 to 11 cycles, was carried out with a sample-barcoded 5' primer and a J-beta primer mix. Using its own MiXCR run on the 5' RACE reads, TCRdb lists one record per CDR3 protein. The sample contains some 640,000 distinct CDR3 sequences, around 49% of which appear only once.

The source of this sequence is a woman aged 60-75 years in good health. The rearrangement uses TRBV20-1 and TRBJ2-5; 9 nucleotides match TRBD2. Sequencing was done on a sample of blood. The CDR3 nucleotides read TGCAGTGCTACGACTAGCGGTTTGTACAATGAGCAGTACTTC. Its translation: CSATTSGLYNEQYF.